This T cell receptor beta chain is from a study of OX40 agonist ivuxolimab in advanced cancers. The overall study: An agonistic anti-OX40 (CD134) antibody, ivuxolimab, was used to treat the patients. All patients had ivuxolimab intravenously every 2 weeks at 0.01 to 10 mg/kg. The study enrolled dose-escalation patients with hepatocellular carcinoma, melanoma, renal cell or head and neck cancer.

Study-level points and caveats: Blood T cells, both CD4+ and CD8+, expanded clonally by week 6 at 0.1 to 3.0 mg/kg.

Concerning this clone itself: Its specificity is not known.

Method: immunoSEQ multiplex PCR; TCRdb's copy keeps in-frame clones and lacks some. Seen here are 12,000 or so clones, around nine tenths observed once, and the top ten hold 45% to 50%. This CDR3 is built from 14 residues. Per germline, CDR1 SGHAT and CDR2 FQNNGV. Trimming stripped 5 bases from V and 1 base from J, with 12 bases between. The genes are TRBV11-2 and TRBJ2-7; D may be TRBD1 (6 bases). This clonotype originated in an adult with an advanced solid tumor such as melanoma, head and neck, liver or kidney cancer. The material sequenced was CD4+ or CD8+ T cells sorted from blood, taken in a trial of the OX40 agonist ivuxolimab. DNA for the CDR3: TGTGCCAGCAGCATCGGGACAAATTCCTACGAGCAGTACTTC. Amino acid sequence: CASSIGTNSYEQYF.